A selection of T cell receptor beta chains follows, all from one sample in a study of T cell responses to AZD1222 COVID-19 vaccine. Here immunoSEQ multiplex PCR was the method, and the copy in TCRdb shows in-frame clones only, minus some. The table lists about 120,000 clones, more than 80% of them singletons. Sample: peripheral blood, taken on day 0 of AZD1222 vaccination. The receptor source for this set is an adult in good health. CDR3s include the opening cysteine and the closing phenylalanine or tryptophan. A D gene is named only where the DNA matches it firmly. The size of a clone is reported for some rows only, either as once, few or many, or as a class for expanded clones.

V,D,size,J,CDR3,DNA
TRBV6-5,-,-,TRBJ2-7,CASIGGGANSYEQYF,TGTGCCAGCATTGGGGGCGGAGCTAACTCCTACGAGCAGTACTTC
TRBV7-9,TRBD1,-,TRBJ1-1,CASSLGQGATEAFF,TGTGCCAGCAGCTTAGGACAGGGGGCCACTGAAGCTTTCTTT
TRBV27,TRBD1,-,TRBJ2-7,CASSFHRGVNEQYF,TGTGCCAGCAGTTTCCACAGGGGAGTGAACGAGCAGTACTTC
TRBV18,-,-,TRBJ1-2,CASSPPPREGYTF,TGTGCCAGCTCACCACCGCCCAGAGAGGGCTACACCTTC
TRBV15,-,-,TRBJ1-1,CATSKPATDLNTEAFF,TGTGCCACCAGTAAACCCGCGACAGACTTGAACACTGAAGCTTTCTTT
TRBV6-5,TRBD1,once,TRBJ1-1,CASSYSGTGNTEAFF,TGTGCCAGCAGTTACTCCGGGACAGGGAACACTGAAGCTTTCTTT
TRBV6-1,TRBD2,few,TRBJ2-1,CASSASIAGGTNEQFF,TGTGCCAGCAGTGCTTCAATAGCGGGAGGCACTAATGAGCAGTTCTTC
TRBV28,TRBD2,-,TRBJ2-3,CASSLSASGRFTDTQYF,TGTGCCAGCAGTTTATCGGCTAGCGGGAGATTTACAGATACGCAGTATTTT
TRBV9,TRBD2,-,TRBJ2-7,CASSHGSGSENEQYF,TGTGCCAGCAGCCATGGAAGCGGGAGTGAGAACGAGCAGTACTTC
TRBV7-9,-,-,TRBJ2-2,CASSLAQGRAGELFF,TGTGCCAGCAGCTTAGCACAGGGGAGGGCCGGGGAGCTGTTTTTT
TRBV27,-,-,TRBJ1-3,CASSRDGSGNTIYF,TGTGCCAGCAGTAGAGACGGCTCTGGAAACACCATATATTTT
TRBV11-3,-,-,TRBJ1-2,CASSLFGIDSLYGYTF,TGTGCCAGCAGCCTCTTCGGCATCGACAGCCTCTATGGCTACACCTTC
TRBV28,-,-,TRBJ2-1,CASSSQGISYNEQFF,TGTGCCAGCAGTTCCCAGGGGATCTCCTACAATGAGCAGTTCTTC
TRBV7-8,-,once,TRBJ2-7,CASSILAATQYEQYF,TGTGCCAGCAGCATTTTAGCGGCCACTCAATACGAGCAGTACTTC
TRBV11-3,TRBD2,-,TRBJ2-1,CASSLAVYRLAASYNEQFF,TGTGCCAGCAGCTTAGCAGTTTATAGGCTAGCGGCTTCCTACAATGAGCAGTTCTTC
TRBV2,-,-,TRBJ2-3,CASSEPRVRASTDTQYF,TGTGCCAGCAGTGAGCCCCGTGTCAGGGCAAGCACAGATACGCAGTATTTT
TRBV10-3,-,-,TRBJ2-1,CAISESALAPNEQFF,TGTGCCATCAGTGAGTCGGCGCTAGCGCCGAATGAGCAGTTCTTC